These T cell receptor beta chains were read from a single sample in a study of shared clonotypes between healthy human individuals. Some clones are missing from TCRdb's copy, which holds only in-frame ones; the method was immunoSEQ multiplex PCR. The table has about 680,000 clones, roughly 70% seen once. Material: memory CD4+ T cells sorted from blood. These receptors were obtained from a woman in her twenties or thirties in good health. The CDR3 runs from the conserved cysteine through the conserved F or W. A D gene is named only where the DNA matches it firmly. Rows may omit the clone size; those that give it use once, few, many or a size class.

v_gene	j_gene	d_gene	abundance	CDR3aa	CDR3nt
TRBV30	TRBJ2-7	TRBD2	-	CAWISGVSYEQYF	TGTGCCTGGATTAGCGGGGTCTCCTACGAGCAGTACTTC
TRBV7-8	TRBJ2-1	TRBD1	-	CASSWESGTGGLNEQFF	TGTGCCAGCAGCTGGGAATCCGGGACAGGGGGCTTGAATGAGCAGTTCTTC
TRBV28	TRBJ1-3	-	-	CASSLYLGDYSGNTIYF	TGTGCCAGCAGTTTATACCTTGGAGATTACTCTGGAAACACCATATATTTT
TRBV5-1	TRBJ2-1	-	-	CASSHPGPTGDEQFF	TGCGCCAGCAGCCACCCGGGACCCACGGGAGATGAGCAGTTCTTC
TRBV19	TRBJ1-2	-	-	CASRIRGTERYGYTF	TGTGCCAGTAGGATTCGGGGGACGGAGCGCTATGGCTACACCTTC
TRBV28	TRBJ2-7	-	few	CASSRKSGSYEQYF	TGTGCCAGCAGTCGAAAGTCGGGTTCCTACGAGCAGTACTTC
TRBV28	TRBJ1-2	-	-	CASSLSTGQDGYTF	TGTGCCAGCAGTTTATCAACAGGGCAGGATGGCTACACCTTC
TRBV19	TRBJ2-5	TRBD1	-	CASSTPGQGETQYF	TGTGCCAGTAGTACACCGGGACAGGGGGAGACCCAGTACTTC
TRBV25-1	TRBJ2-5	-	-	CASSESGQGRGKETQYF	TGTGCCAGCAGTGAATCCGGGCAGGGCAGAGGTAAAGAGACCCAGTACTTC
TRBV6-4	TRBJ1-5	-	-	CARDQPQHF	TGTGCCAGAGATCAGCCCCAGCATTTT
TRBV4-2	TRBJ2-7	TRBD2	-	CASSQGTSGRPSSYEQYF	TGTGCCAGCAGCCAAGGGACTAGCGGGAGGCCGAGCTCCTACGAGCAGTACTTC
TRBV4-1	TRBJ2-7	-	-	CASSQDGGPSRYF	TGCGCCAGCAGCCAAGATGGGGGCCCGAGCAGGTACTTC
TRBV30	TRBJ1-5	TRBD1	-	CAWSGGTGTGGGQPQHF	TGTGCCTGGAGTGGGGGTACCGGGACAGGGGGCGGTCAGCCCCAGCATTTT
TRBV27	TRBJ2-5	TRBD2	once	CASSLRGRWGGRVQETQYF	TGTGCCAGCAGTTTAAGGGGTAGATGGGGCGGGAGAGTCCAAGAGACCCAGTACTTC
TRBV2	TRBJ1-2	-	-	CASRDDPWGYTF	TGTGCCAGCAGGGACGACCCATGGGGCTACACCTTC
TRBV5-4	TRBJ2-5	TRBD2	-	CASSYQGRGRGETQYF	TGTGCCAGCAGCTACCAGGGACGCGGGAGGGGGGAGACCCAGTACTTC
TRBV25-1	TRBJ2-7	-	-	CASSTEGQYF	TGTGCCAGCAGTACGGAGGGGCAGTACTTC
TRBV28	TRBJ1-2	TRBD1	-	CASSPPTPGTGGAGSGYTF	TGTGCCAGCAGTCCACCCACCCCCGGGACAGGGGGCGCGGGTAGTGGCTACACCTTC
TRBV18	TRBJ2-3	-	-	CASSPRKTGGTDTQYF	TGTGCCAGCTCACCACGGAAAACGGGGGGCACAGATACGCAGTATTTT
TRBV5-1	TRBJ2-7	-	-	CASSLFPLGAPKGEQYF	TGCGCCAGCAGCTTGTTCCCCTTAGGCGCTCCGAAGGGGGAGCAGTACTTC
TRBV11-2	TRBJ1-5	-	-	CASSRGGGNQPQHF	TGTGCCAGCAGTCGGGGGGGCGGGAATCAGCCCCAGCATTTT
TRBV5-1	TRBJ1-1	-	-	CASSYREGETEAFF	TGCGCCAGCAGCTATCGGGAGGGGGAGACTGAAGCTTTCTTT
TRBV6-1	TRBJ2-5	TRBD1	few	CALGDRQRTQYF	TGTGCCTTAGGGGACAGGCAGCGGACCCAGTACTTC
TRBV7-8	TRBJ2-7	TRBD1	-	CASSLSRTGPSYEQYF	TGTGCCAGCAGCTTATCCCGGACAGGGCCCTCCTACGAGCAGTACTTC
TRBV11-1	TRBJ2-7	-	few	CASSQPEGYSYEQYF	TGTGCCAGCAGCCAGCCTGAGGGATACTCCTACGAGCAGTACTTC
TRBV19	TRBJ1-1	-	-	CASSGQGRVNTEAFF	TGTGCCAGTAGTGGCCAGGGACGGGTGAACACTGAAGCTTTCTTT
TRBV2	TRBJ1-1	-	-	CASSRRPTLNTEAFF	TGTGCCAGCAGTAGGCGGCCTACCTTGAACACTGAAGCTTTCTTT
TRBV2	TRBJ2-7	-	-	CASSENPLYEQYF	TGTGCCAGCAGTGAGAATCCTCTCTACGAGCAGTACTTC
TRBV28	TRBJ1-2	-	-	CASSLSVHGYTF	TGTGCCAGCAGTTTATCTGTTCATGGCTACACCTTC
TRBV4-2	TRBJ1-5	TRBD1	-	CASSPTGGMQPQHF	TGTGCCAGCAGCCCGACAGGGGGTATGCAGCCCCAGCATTTT
TRBV19	TRBJ2-4	-	-	CASSPGHPKTGQYF	TGTGCCAGTAGTCCGGGCCACCCAAAAACCGGACAGTACTTC
TRBV28	TRBJ1-5	-	-	CASSFSPQPQHF	TGTGCCAGCAGTTTTTCCCCTCAGCCCCAGCATTTT
TRBV7-6	TRBJ2-1	-	-	CASSLGIRGPGEQFF	TGTGCCAGCAGCTTAGGGATTCGGGGCCCCGGTGAGCAGTTCTTC
TRBV9	TRBJ2-3	-	few	CASSVGGISTDTQYF	TGTGCCAGCAGCGTAGGCGGGATCAGCACAGATACGCAGTATTTT
TRBV5-4	TRBJ2-2	-	-	CASSLGLGYTGELFF	TGTGCCAGCAGCTTGGGACTAGGATACACCGGGGAGCTGTTTTTT